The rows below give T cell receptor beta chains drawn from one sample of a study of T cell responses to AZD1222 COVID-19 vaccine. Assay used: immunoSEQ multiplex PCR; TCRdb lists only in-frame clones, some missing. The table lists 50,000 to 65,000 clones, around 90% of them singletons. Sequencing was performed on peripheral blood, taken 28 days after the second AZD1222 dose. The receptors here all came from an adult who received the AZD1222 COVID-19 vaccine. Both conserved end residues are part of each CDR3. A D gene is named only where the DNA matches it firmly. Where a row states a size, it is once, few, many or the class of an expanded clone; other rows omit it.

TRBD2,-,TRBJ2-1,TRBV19,CASSLNGLAAYNEQFF,TGTGCCAGTAGTCTCAATGGACTAGCGGCCTACAATGAGCAGTTCTTC
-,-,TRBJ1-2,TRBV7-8,CASRESWANYGYTF,TGTGCCAGCAGGGAGTCTTGGGCTAACTATGGCTACACCTTC
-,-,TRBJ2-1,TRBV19,CASSIGNNNEQFF,TGTGCCAGTAGTATAGGAAACAACAATGAGCAGTTCTTC
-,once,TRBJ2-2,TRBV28,CASSLDAGTGELFF,TGTGCCAGCAGTTTGGATGCGGGGACCGGGGAGCTGTTTTTT
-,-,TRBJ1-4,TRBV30,CAWSVPGLNEKLFF,TGTGCCTGGAGTGTACCTGGGCTAAATGAAAAACTGTTTTTT
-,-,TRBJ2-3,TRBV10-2,CASSEAGLGTDTQYF,TGCGCCAGCAGTGAAGCGGGCCTCGGCACAGATACGCAGTATTTT
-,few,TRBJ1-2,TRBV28,CASFSQGTPTNYGYTF,TGTGCCAGCTTCTCCCAAGGGACACCCACGAACTATGGCTACACCTTC
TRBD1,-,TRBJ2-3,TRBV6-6,CASSYKTGATDTQYF,TGTGCCAGCAGTTACAAGACAGGGGCCACAGATACGCAGTATTTT
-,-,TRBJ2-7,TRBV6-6,CASSLDSLNEQYF,TGTGCCAGCAGTTTGGACAGTTTAAACGAGCAGTACTTC
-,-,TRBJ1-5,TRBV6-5,CASSSRDGNNQPQHF,TGTGCCAGCAGTTCCCGGGACGGAAATAATCAGCCCCAGCATTTT
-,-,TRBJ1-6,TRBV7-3,CASSPDTDSPLHF,TGTGCCAGCAGCCCAGACACTGACTCACCCCTCCACTTT
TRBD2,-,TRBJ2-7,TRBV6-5,CASSYFPSGRTGEQYF,TGTGCCAGCAGTTATTTCCCTAGCGGGAGGACTGGCGAGCAGTACTTC
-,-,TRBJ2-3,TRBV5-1,CASSQIPTDTQYF,TGCGCCAGCAGCCAAATCCCCACAGATACGCAGTATTTT
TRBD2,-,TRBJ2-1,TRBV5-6,CASSLGLAGPYNEQFF,TGTGCCAGCAGCTTGGGACTAGCGGGACCCTACAATGAGCAGTTCTTC
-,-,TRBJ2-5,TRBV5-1,CARLGVQGTRVQTQYF,TGCGCCAGATTGGGGGTTCAAGGGACAAGGGTGCAGACCCAGTACTTC
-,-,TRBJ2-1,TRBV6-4,CASSDGSSYNEQFF,TGTGCCAGCAGTGACGGGAGCTCCTACAATGAGCAGTTCTTC
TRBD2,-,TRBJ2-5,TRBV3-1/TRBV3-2,CASSLPAGVRETQYF,TGTGCCAGCAGCCTTCCAGCGGGAGTCAGGGAGACCCAGTACTTC
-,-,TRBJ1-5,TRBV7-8,CASSPGASNQPQHF,TGTGCCAGCAGCCCGGGAGCTAGCAATCAGCCCCAGCATTTT
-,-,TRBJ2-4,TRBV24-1,CATGEGNIQYF,TGTGCCACCGGCGAGGGGAACATTCAGTACTTC
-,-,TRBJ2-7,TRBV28,CASRRSGGQGPSYEQYF,TGTGCCAGCAGACGGTCCGGGGGGCAGGGGCCTTCTTACGAGCAGTACTTC
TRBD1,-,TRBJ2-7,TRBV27,CASSLTGTARGEQYF,TGTGCCAGCAGTTTAACCGGGACAGCGAGGGGCGAGCAGTACTTC
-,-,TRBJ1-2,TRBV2,CASNPGGAGGYTF,TGTGCCAGCAATCCGGGGGGGGCTGGTGGCTACACCTTC
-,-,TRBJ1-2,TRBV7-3,CASSLGGFGGSRGYDGYTF,TGTGCCAGCAGCTTAGGCGGGTTCGGTGGTTCCAGGGGATATGATGGCTACACCTTC
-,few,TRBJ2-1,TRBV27,CASRGAGTSSYNEQFF,TGTGCCAGCAGGGGGGCGGGAACGAGCTCCTACAATGAGCAGTTCTTC
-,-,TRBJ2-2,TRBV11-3,CASSLALAHTGELFF,TGTGCCAGCAGCTTAGCGCTAGCTCACACCGGGGAGCTGTTTTTT
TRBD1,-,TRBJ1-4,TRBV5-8,CASNPGGQVNEKLFF,TGTGCCAGCAATCCCGGGGGACAGGTTAATGAAAAACTGTTTTTT
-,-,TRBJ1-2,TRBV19,CASSTGTGYTF,TGTGCCAGTAGTACCGGGACTGGCTACACCTTC
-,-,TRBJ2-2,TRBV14,CASSLISRRGELFF,TGTGCCAGCAGCCTTATATCTAGGCGTGGGGAGCTGTTTTTT
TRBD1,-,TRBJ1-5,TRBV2,CASSGQGASNQPQHF,TGTGCCAGCAGTGGACAGGGGGCAAGCAATCAGCCCCAGCATTTT
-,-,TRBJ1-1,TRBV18,CASSPLAITEAFF,TGTGCCAGCTCACCTTTGGCAATCACTGAAGCTTTCTTT
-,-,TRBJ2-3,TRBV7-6,CASSLSARRVFRGPTDTQYF,TGTGCCAGCAGCTTAAGTGCGAGGCGAGTATTTCGGGGACCCACAGATACGCAGTATTTT
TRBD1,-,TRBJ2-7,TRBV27,CASTPTGQGTWEQYF,TGTGCCAGCACACCTACCGGACAGGGCACGTGGGAGCAGTACTTC
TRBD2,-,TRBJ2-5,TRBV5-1,CASSRGAGGQETQYF,TGCGCCAGCAGCAGGGGAGCGGGAGGGCAGGAGACCCAGTACTTC
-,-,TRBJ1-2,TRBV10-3,CAIYYPDSYGYTF,TGTGCCATCTATTACCCTGACAGCTATGGCTACACCTTC
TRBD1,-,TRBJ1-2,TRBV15,CATSRDKGGQGASYGYTF,TGTGCCACCAGCAGAGATAAAGGGGGCCAGGGGGCGAGCTATGGCTACACCTTC
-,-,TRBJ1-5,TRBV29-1,CSVGEGGGNQPQHF,TGCAGCGTTGGCGAGGGGGGCGGCAATCAGCCCCAGCATTTT
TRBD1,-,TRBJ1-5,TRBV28,CASRPGQGVSGPQHF,TGTGCCAGCAGACCGGGACAGGGGGTTTCAGGGCCCCAGCATTTT
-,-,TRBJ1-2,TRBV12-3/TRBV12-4,CASSRDNYGYTF,TGTGCCAGCAGTCGGGATAACTATGGCTACACCTTC
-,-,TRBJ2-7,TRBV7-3,CASSLRGGAPYEQYF,TGTGCCAGCAGCCTAAGGGGGGGCGCTCCCTACGAGCAGTACTTC
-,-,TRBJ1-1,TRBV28,CASSLPLQGFRGDTEAFF,TGTGCCAGCAGTTTGCCTTTACAGGGATTCCGAGGGGACACTGAAGCTTTCTTT
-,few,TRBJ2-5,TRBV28,CASRTKGTQYF,TGTGCCAGCAGGACTAAGGGGACCCAGTACTTC
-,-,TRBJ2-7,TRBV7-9,CASSLGVRSSYEQYF,TGTGCCAGCAGCTTAGGCGTTCGGAGCTCCTACGAGCAGTACTTC